This record concerns one TCR beta chain sequence. Its matching antigen is unknown. J gave up 0 bases and V 7 bases, and 8 bases lay outside the gene matches. The CDR3 contains 14 residues. Germline loops: CDR1 SQVTM, CDR2 ANQGSEA. These data come from a study of shared clonotypes between healthy human individuals. Sequencing used immunoSEQ multiplex PCR; TCRdb keeps in-frame clones, though not all of them. The sample carries about 2.4 million clones, more than 85% recorded once. Study conclusions and caveats: Estimated richness was generally greater in naive than memory subsets.

The sample was naive CD4+ T cells from PBMCs. Noted subset: CD45RA+ positively selected. This receptor was obtained from a man younger than 35 in good health. Some clones in this sample may be carry-over from other donors' samples. The chain carries TRBV29-1 and TRBJ1-1, with 7 bases aligning to TRBD1. CDR3 amino acids: CSARDSSLNTEAFF. The CDR3 DNA sequence: TGCAGCGCAAGGGACAGTAGTCTGAACACTGAAGCTTTCTTT.